Listed below are T cell receptor beta chains from one sample, sequenced in a study of blood T cell repertoires in COVID-19. Generated by immunoSEQ multiplex PCR, the TCRdb table keeps only in-frame clones and is missing some. The sample has approximately 69,000 clones, less than 85% seen once. Sequenced input: peripheral blood. Receptors originate from a woman at least 80 years old with acute or convalescent COVID-19. CDR3s include the opening cysteine and the closing phenylalanine or tryptophan. Each record gives: J gene, V gene, CDR3 protein.

j_gene: TRBJ1-2
v_gene: TRBV7-2
CDR3aa: CASSRDRDRGYTF

j_gene: TRBJ1-2
v_gene: TRBV19
CDR3aa: CASSIGTSYGYTF

j_gene: TRBJ1-1
v_gene: TRBV6-6
CDR3aa: CASSHGGFEAFF

j_gene: TRBJ1-4
v_gene: TRBV18
CDR3aa: CASSRTGGFEKLFF

j_gene: TRBJ2-1
v_gene: TRBV5-8
CDR3aa: CASSPILTSGSDEQFF

j_gene: TRBJ1-3
v_gene: TRBV3-1/TRBV3-2
CDR3aa: CASSQGQRNTIYF

j_gene: TRBJ2-1
v_gene: TRBV7-3
CDR3aa: CASSSTSEAEQFF

j_gene: TRBJ1-1
v_gene: TRBV11-2
CDR3aa: CASSLGRDNTEAFF

j_gene: TRBJ2-1
v_gene: TRBV7-3
CDR3aa: CASSIGGSSYNEQFF

j_gene: TRBJ2-5
v_gene: TRBV9
CDR3aa: CASSVDRVLGETQYF

j_gene: TRBJ2-1
v_gene: TRBV7-7
CDR3aa: CASSPGLAGGGNEQFF

j_gene: TRBJ1-2
v_gene: TRBV23-1
CDR3aa: CASSQSVGDPTGFKVDKNTF

j_gene: TRBJ2-7
v_gene: TRBV5-1
CDR3aa: CASSPGSEVSYEQYF

j_gene: TRBJ1-1
v_gene: TRBV6-5
CDR3aa: CASSYSGASNTEAFF

j_gene: TRBJ2-3
v_gene: TRBV18
CDR3aa: CASSRQTGSSTDTQYF

j_gene: TRBJ1-1
v_gene: TRBV11-3
CDR3aa: CASSLVRGLNTEAFF

j_gene: TRBJ1-1
v_gene: TRBV7-2
CDR3aa: CASMRQRNTEAFF

j_gene: TRBJ1-2
v_gene: TRBV6-6
CDR3aa: CASSSQGGYGYTF

j_gene: TRBJ2-5
v_gene: TRBV5-6
CDR3aa: CASSLELAGGPETQYF

j_gene: TRBJ2-3
v_gene: TRBV5-1
CDR3aa: CASSLETSGRLTDTQYF

j_gene: TRBJ1-3
v_gene: TRBV29-1
CDR3aa: CSVRETGVSGNTIYF

j_gene: TRBJ1-2
v_gene: TRBV2
CDR3aa: CASSELGGSHGYTF

j_gene: TRBJ1-1
v_gene: TRBV3-1/TRBV3-2
CDR3aa: CASSQDLRQGGNTEAFF

j_gene: TRBJ1-1
v_gene: TRBV6-6
CDR3aa: CATFRTGTTEAFF

j_gene: TRBJ2-3
v_gene: TRBV5-4
CDR3aa: CASSSTFTDTQYF

j_gene: TRBJ2-4
v_gene: TRBV24-1
CDR3aa: CATSDPSRGGWIF

j_gene: TRBJ1-6
v_gene: TRBV27
CDR3aa: CASSSRRDRGVYNSPLHF

j_gene: TRBJ2-1
v_gene: TRBV7-8
CDR3aa: CASSMGGAYDEQFF

j_gene: TRBJ2-3
v_gene: TRBV11-2
CDR3aa: CASSSSMRGRATDTQYF

j_gene: TRBJ1-3
v_gene: TRBV5-6
CDR3aa: CASSVGGPSGNTIYF

j_gene: TRBJ1-4
v_gene: TRBV19
CDR3aa: CASTRFATNEKLFF

j_gene: TRBJ1-2
v_gene: TRBV13
CDR3aa: CASSYQGSNYGYTF

j_gene: TRBJ2-7
v_gene: TRBV11-2
CDR3aa: CASSFMGDFPYEQYF

j_gene: TRBJ1-6
v_gene: TRBV9
CDR3aa: CASSVELGANSPLHF

j_gene: TRBJ1-6
v_gene: TRBV5-4
CDR3aa: CASSFGEGVLNSPLHF

j_gene: TRBJ1-2
v_gene: TRBV5-4
CDR3aa: CASSSDSNGYTF